The 29 T cell receptor beta chains reported below all come from one sample, sequenced in a study of radiation and T cells in renal cell carcinoma. The assay was immunoSEQ multiplex PCR, and TCRdb's table has in-frame clones only and misses some. The sample shows roughly 150,000 clones, approximately 90% of them seen only once. As for time point: blood 2 weeks post-SBRT. Noted treatment: 15 Gy SBRT to primary tumor, nephrectomy 4 weeks later. This specimen was blood, taken from a patient whose treatment included radiotherapy and nephrectomy. These receptors were taken from a woman between 45 and 65 years old with renal cell carcinoma.

This rearrangement joins TRBV6-5 to TRBJ1-1; 7 bases map to TRBD1. Germline V gene data show CDR1 as MNHEY and CDR2 as SVGAGI. The CDR3 loop spans 14 amino acids. J gave up 6 bases and V 6 bases, and 10 bases lay outside the gene matches. The DNA for the CDR3 is TGTGCCAGCAGGCAAACAGGGGATCCCCCTGAAGCTTTCTTT. Protein product: CASRQTGDPPEAFF.

This clone was counted a single time. The chain uses TRBV19 and TRBJ1-6, with 7 bases lining up with TRBD1. Germline V gives CDR1 LNHDA, CDR2 SQIVND (reference sequence). V shed 4 bases, J shed 10 bases, and the junction held 4 bases outside the gene matches. The CDR3 has 13 amino acids. The CDR3 DNA reads TGTGCCAGTAGTAACAGGGGCGAATCACCCCTCCACTTT. Amino acids: CASSNRGESPLHF. Variable domain in full (rest from reference TRBV19 and TRBJ1-6): DGGITQSPKYLFRKEGQNVTLSCEQNLNHDAMYWYRQDPGQGLRLIYYSQIVNDFQKGDIAEGYSVSREKKESFPLTVTSAQKNPTAFYLCASSNRGESPLHFGNGTRLTVT.

The chain is built from TRBV2 and TRBJ2-1; 9 bases match TRBD1. CDR1 is SNHLY and CDR2 is FYNNEI in the germline V gene. There are 14 residues in the CDR3. Trimming took 7 bases from V and 6 from J; bases not matched to a gene: 7. CDR3 in amino acids: CASTGTGRINEQFF. As DNA, the CDR3 is TGTGCCAGCACCGGGACAGGGAGAATCAATGAGCAGTTCTTC.

V and J are TRBV7-2 and TRBJ2-5; tentatively, D is TRBD2 (5 bases). V dropped 2 bases and J dropped 4 bases, with 8 bases sitting between them. The CDR3 covers 13 residues. Looked up from germline, CDR1 is SGHTA and CDR2 is FQGNSA. CDR3 residues: CASSLPEAETQYF. The CDR3 coding sequence is TGTGCCAGCAGCTTACCGGAGGCAGAGACCCAGTACTTC.

The gene calls are TRBV5-1 and TRBJ1-1; the D gene is possibly TRBD1 (6 bases). V dropped 2 bases and J dropped 1 base, with 15 bases sitting between them. This CDR3 region has 16 residues. Per germline, CDR1 SGHRS and CDR2 YFSETQ. CDR3 protein: CASSFRAGTSNTEAFF. DNA for the CDR3: TGCGCCAGCAGCTTTCGGGCGGGGACATCGAACACTGAAGCTTTCTTT. The variable domain in full, completed from reference TRBV5-1 and TRBJ1-1, reads KAGVTQTPRYLIKTRGQQVTLSCSPISGHRSVSWYQQTPGQGLQFLFEYFSETQRNKGNFPGRFSGRQFSNSRSEMNVSTLELGDSALYLCASSFRAGTSNTEAFFGQGTRLTVV.

The chain recombines TRBV5-1 with TRBJ2-1; D is undetermined. V lost 0 bases to trimming and J lost 5 bases, with 6 bases between them. The germline CDR1 and CDR2 sequences are SGHRS and YFSETQ. The CDR3 has 13 amino acids. The CDR3 sequence: CASSLGPDNEQFF. CDR3 sequence (DNA): TGCGCCAGCAGCTTGGGACCAGACAATGAGCAGTTCTTC.

The rearrangement links TRBV13 to TRBJ2-2; 9 bases are a match to TRBD1. V dropped 4 bases and J dropped 4; count of bases not matched to a gene: 7. Germline V lookup: CDR1 PRHDT, CDR2 FYEKMQ (reference sequence). There are 16 residues in the CDR3. The CDR3 protein is CASSSAGDRVTGELFF. In DNA form, the CDR3 reads TGTGCCAGCAGCTCTGCGGGGGACAGGGTCACCGGGGAGCTGTTTTTT.

V gene TRBV20-1 combines with J gene TRBJ1-1; the D is unclear. Between the trimmed V and J ends, which lost 3 bases and 4 bases, there was a span of 6 bases. Per the germline V gene, CDR1 is DFQATT and CDR2 is SNEGSKA (reference sequence). The CDR3 is 11 amino acids. CDR3 loop: CSASTGTEAFF. In DNA, the CDR3 is TGCAGTGCTAGTACGGGCACTGAAGCTTTCTTT.

The rearrangement uses TRBV6-6 and TRBJ1-5; TRBD1 matches 8 bases. The germline V gene encodes CDR1 MNHNY and CDR2 SVGAGI (reference sequence). V trimming: 6 bases; J trimming: 6 bases; junction bases outside the gene matches: 4. There are 13 residues in the CDR3. The CDR3 nucleotides read TGTGCCAGCAGCTGGACAGGGATTCAGCCCCAGCATTTT. As protein: CASSWTGIQPQHF.

V gene TRBV7-2 combines with J gene TRBJ1-2; 9 bases line up with TRBD1. V was pared by 1 base and J by 6 bases, with 12 bases of the junction left unmatched. CDR3 length: 17 amino acids. Germline V CDR1 and CDR2: SGHTA, FQGNSA. This chain's CDR3 is CASSLDRSGQGKHGYTF. The CDR3 bases are TGTGCCAGCAGCTTAGATCGCTCAGGACAGGGGAAACATGGCTACACCTTC.

The chain recombines TRBV2 with TRBJ1-2; 10 bases agree with TRBD1. Germline-derived CDR1 and CDR2 are SNHLY and FYNNEI. This CDR3 contains 14 residues. V dropped 6 bases and J dropped 8; count of bases not matched to a gene: 9. The CDR3 protein is CASRAPGQGHGYTF. CDR3 coding DNA: TGTGCCAGCAGGGCCCCGGGACAGGGGCACGGCTACACCTTC.

The count of this clone is one. This sequence joins TRBV9 and TRBJ2-5, with D perhaps TRBD1 or TRBD2 (7 bases each). Germline CDR1 is SGDLS and CDR2 is YYNGEE. V was clipped by 7 bases and J by 3 bases, with 13 bases between them. This CDR3 spans 13 amino acids. The CDR3 DNA follows: TGTGCCAGCGGCTCAGGGGGGGAAGAGACCCAGTACTTC. This sequence encodes CASGSGGEETQYF.

The chain carries TRBV30 and TRBJ2-7, with 10 positions matching TRBD2. The CDR3 length is 14 residues. CDR1 and CDR2 (germline): GTSNPN, SVGIG (reference sequence). The V and J ends lost 2 bases and 3 bases, in that order; junction bases with no gene match: 4. CDR3 loop: CAWSKSGGGYEQYF. The CDR3, as DNA: TGTGCCTGGAGTAAAAGCGGGGGGGGCTACGAGCAGTACTTC.

The V gene is TRBV6-1, the J gene TRBJ1-2; TRBD1 agrees at 9 bases. The CDR3 spans 14 residues. The V and J ends lost 2 bases and 7 bases, in that order; junction bases with no gene match: 5. The germline gives CDR1 MNHNS, CDR2 SASEGT. The CDR3 loop reads CASSETPTGGGYTF. CDR3 in DNA: TGTGCCAGCAGTGAAACCCCGACAGGGGGTGGCTACACCTTC.

The chain has TRBV7-9 and TRBJ2-5; 9 bases line up with TRBD1. CDR1 and CDR2 from the germline V gene are SEHNR and FQNEAQ (reference sequence). This CDR3 is built from 15 residues. V was pared by 4 bases and J by 0 bases, with 3 bases of the junction left unmatched. The CDR3 spells CASSSGDRDQETQYF. CDR3 DNA: TGTGCCAGCAGCTCAGGGGACAGGGACCAAGAGACCCAGTACTTC.

V usage is TRBV4-1 and J usage is TRBJ2-5; 9 nucleotides agree with TRBD2. V trimming: 0 bases; J trimming: 5 bases; junction bases outside the gene matches: 16. This CDR3 comprises 19 residues. Germline values: CDR1 MGHRA, CDR2 YSYEKL. In nucleotides, the CDR3 is TGCGCCAGCAGCCAAGAATTCCCTCCTAGCGGGGAATGGGGGGAGACCCAGTACTTC. This gives the protein CASSQEFPPSGEWGETQYF.

There are a few counts of this clone. J is TRBJ1-1 and V is TRBV9; a possible D gene is TRBD1 (5 bases). This CDR3 has 13 amino acids. Trimming took off 2 bases at V and 3 bases at J, with 8 bases between the two ends. CDR1 is SGDLS, CDR2 YYNGEE, per germline. For the CDR3, the DNA is TGTGCCAGCAGCGTTGACAGCTACACTGAAGCTTTCTTT. Translation gives CASSVDSYTEAFF.

The chain employs TRBV5-1 and TRBJ2-2; tentative D call: TRBD2 (5 bases). This CDR3 is built from 14 residues. Germline assignment: CDR1 SGHRS and CDR2 YFSETQ. Trimming took off 0 bases at V and 6 bases at J, with 9 bases between the two ends. This CDR3 is CASSLASGSGELFF. The CDR3 nucleotides are TGCGCCAGCAGCTTGGCATCGGGATCCGGGGAGCTGTTTTTT.

The V gene is TRBV2, the J gene TRBJ2-5; 10 bases agree with TRBD1. The CDR3 contains 13 residues. Germline CDR1 and CDR2: SNHLY and FYNNEI. With 6 bases clipped from V and 7 bases from J, the junction kept 5 bases outside the gene matches. The CDR3 DNA reads as TGTGCCAGCAGGTCGGGACAGGGGTGGACCCAGTACTTC. Protein: CASRSGQGWTQYF. Supplemented by reference TRBV2 and TRBJ2-5, the full variable domain reads EPEVTQTPSHQVTQMGQEVILRCVPISNHLYFYWYRQILGQKVEFLVSFYNNEISEKSEIFDDQFSVERPDGSNFTLKIRSTKLEDSAMYFCASRSGQGWTQYFGPGTRLLVL.

V and J are TRBV30 and TRBJ1-2; D unclear. V lost 7 bases to trimming and J lost 4 bases, with 22 bases between them. Germline V gives CDR1 GTSNPN, CDR2 SVGIG (reference sequence). The length of the CDR3 is 15 residues. The CDR3 bases are TGTGCCTCATCGCAGAAGTCACCCACCCTCTATGGCTACACCTTC. It is translated as CASSQKSPTLYGYTF.

V usage is TRBV13 and J usage is TRBJ2-3; D is ambiguous. This CDR3 region has 13 residues. The germline V and J ends were trimmed by 5 bases and 4 bases, with 10 bases remaining between them. The V gene's germline CDR1 is PRHDT and CDR2 FYEKMQ (reference sequence). The CDR3 region has the DNA TGTGCCAGCAGCAACCGGGCGGCAGATACGCAGTATTTT. Protein product: CASSNRAADTQYF.

For the CDR3, the DNA is TGTGCCAGCAGTTACTCGAGATCCCCACCCCTCCACTTT. Amino acids: CASSYSRSPPLHF. The rearrangement joins TRBV6-5 to TRBJ1-6; D gene unclear. Germline CDR1 is MNHEY and CDR2 is SVGAGI. The CDR3 has 13 amino acids. V was clipped by 0 bases and J by 11 bases, with 8 bases between them.

The count of this clone is one. The rearrangement joins TRBV18 to TRBJ1-2, with D possibly being TRBD1 (5 bases). This CDR3 has 15 amino acids. The V gene's germline CDR1 is KGHSH and CDR2 LQKENI. V was shortened by 6 bases and J by 3 bases, with 17 bases between the two germline ends. CDR3 in DNA: TGTGCCAGCTCCACCCGCGAGTTGGGGGACTATGGCTACACCTTC. Residues: CASSTRELGDYGYTF.

The rearrangement uses TRBV2 and TRBJ2-7; D might be TRBD1 (6 bases). Trimming removed 8 bases from V and 6 bases from J, with 14 bases in between. The CDR3 is 12 amino acids. Germline loops: CDR1 SNHLY, CDR2 FYNNEI. CDR3 sequence: CASGRDIFEQYF. In DNA, the CDR3 is TGTGCCAGCGGCCGGGACATCTTCGAGCAGTACTTC.

The gene calls are TRBV7-2 and TRBJ2-7, with D hard to call. This CDR3 has 13 amino acids. V lost 1 base, J lost 3 bases, and 7 bases lay in between. Per germline, CDR1 SGHTA and CDR2 FQGNSA. The CDR3 loop is CASSLGTNYEQYF. As DNA, the CDR3 is TGTGCCAGCAGCTTAGGGACCAACTACGAGCAGTACTTC. Full variable domain (outside the CDR3, taken from reference TRBV7-2 and TRBJ2-7): GAGVSQSPSNKVTEKGKDVELRCDPISGHTALYWYRQSLGQGLEFLIYFQGNSAPDKSGLPSDRFSAERTGGSVSTLTIQRTQQEDSAVYLCASSLGTNYEQYFGPGTRLTVT.

DNA of the CDR3: TGTGCCAGCAGCTTATATAGCTACAATGAGCAGTTCTTC. Residues: CASSLYSYNEQFF. The chain uses TRBV7-3 and TRBJ2-1; D uncertain. Germline V gene data show CDR1 as SGHTA and CDR2 as FQGTGA. V was trimmed by 2 bases and J by 3 bases, leaving 5 bases between them. This CDR3 has 13 amino acids.

Written as DNA, the CDR3 is TGTGCCAGCTCACTCGGGACTAGCGGGGGGGGCACAGATACGCAGTATTTT. Amino acid sequence: CASSLGTSGGGTDTQYF. The chain recombines TRBV18 with TRBJ2-3; 16 nucleotides align to TRBD2. Trimming at V came to 4 bases and at J to 1 base, leaving 2 bases not matched to a gene. Germline V gives CDR1 KGHSH, CDR2 LQKENI. There are 17 residues in the CDR3.

The V and J genes are TRBV6-1 and TRBJ1-2, with 7 bases aligning to TRBD1. CDR1 is MNHNS and CDR2 is SASEGT in the germline V gene. The CDR3 length is 14 residues. The J segment lost 2 bases and the V segment lost 6 bases, leaving 6 bases of the junction unmatched. As DNA, the CDR3 is TGTGCCAGCAGGCTGACAGGGATCAACTATGGCTACACCTTC. It encodes CASRLTGINYGYTF.

This chain links TRBV5-6 with TRBJ1-2; the D is unclear. Germline CDR1 and CDR2: SGHDT and YYEEEE. This CDR3 has 14 amino acids. V lost 0 bases and J 8 bases, leaving 14 bases between the germline ends. The CDR3 reads CASSLGLDTGGYTF. The CDR3 DNA reads TGTGCCAGCAGCTTGGGTCTCGATACCGGCGGCTACACCTTC.